A selection of T cell receptor beta chains follows, all from one sample in a study of cytomegalovirus exposure and HLA in healthy donors. The assay was immunoSEQ multiplex PCR, and TCRdb's table has in-frame clones only and misses some. The sample consists of about 160,000 clones, roughly 85% of them appearing once. The sequenced sample was PBMCs. All receptors derive from a man aged 35 to 55 in good health and CMV-seronegative. Each CDR3 is given with its conserved first and last residue. The order of the fields is V gene, J gene, D gene, clone size, CDR3 protein, CDR3 DNA. D genes are given only for firm matches. The listing skips clone size in some rows; elsewhere it reads once, few, many or a size class.

>TRBV12-5|TRBJ2-1|TRBD2|.
CASGLGLAGGGNEQFF
TGTGCTAGTGGTTTGGGACTAGCGGGAGGAGGGAATGAGCAGTTCTTC
>TRBV28|TRBJ1-1|.|.
CASSLGWNTEAFF
TGTGCCAGCAGCCTAGGATGGAACACTGAAGCTTTCTTT
>TRBV9|TRBJ2-1|TRBD2|.
CASKEGASGSLSYNEQFF
TGTGCCAGCAAAGAGGGGGCTAGCGGGAGTCTCTCCTACAATGAGCAGTTCTTC
>TRBV6-5|TRBJ1-2|TRBD1|.
CASSDRGGYTF
TGTGCCAGCAGCGACAGGGGAGGCTACACCTTC
>TRBV29-1|TRBJ2-3|.|.
CSVPEASSTDTQYF
TGCAGCGTTCCCGAAGCGTCAAGCACAGATACGCAGTATTTT
>TRBV2|TRBJ2-5|.|.
CASSQIRGETQYF
TGTGCCAGCAGTCAAATCAGGGGAGAGACCCAGTACTTC
>TRBV9|TRBJ2-2|TRBD2|.
CASSVVSGSTGELFF
TGTGCCAGCAGCGTAGTTAGCGGGAGCACCGGGGAGCTGTTTTTT
>TRBV5-1|TRBJ2-2|TRBD1|.
CASNPRQGTGELFF
TGCGCCAGCAACCCGAGACAGGGGACCGGGGAGCTGTTTTTT
>TRBV5-1|TRBJ2-1|TRBD2|.
CASSLVAGGLIYNEQFF
TGCGCCAGCAGCTTGGTAGCGGGAGGCCTTATATACAATGAGCAGTTCTTC
>TRBV5-6|TRBJ2-7|TRBD1|.
CASSSGTGVFGEQYF
TGTGCCAGCAGCAGCGGGACAGGGGTCTTCGGCGAGCAGTACTTC
>TRBV29-1|TRBJ1-1|.|.
CSVEGWGRSEAFF
TGCAGCGTTGAAGGGTGGGGGAGGTCCGAAGCTTTCTTT
>TRBV27|TRBJ2-1|TRBD1|.
CASSSPGQVVDEQFF
TGTGCCAGCAGTTCACCGGGACAGGTCGTGGATGAGCAGTTCTTC
>TRBV5-1|TRBJ2-7|.|.
CASSLAVRNYEQYF
TGCGCCAGCAGCTTGGCTGTCAGAAACTACGAGCAGTACTTC
>TRBV4-3|TRBJ2-7|TRBD2|.
CASSQHSGRTYEQYF
TGCGCCAGCAGCCAACATAGCGGGAGGACCTACGAGCAGTACTTC
>TRBV18|TRBJ1-1|.|.
CASSMGGNTEAFF
TGTGCCAGCTCTATGGGGGGGAACACTGAAGCTTTCTTT
>TRBV5-6|TRBJ2-2|TRBD1|.
CASSLGQGMGTGELFF
TGTGCCAGCAGCTTGGGACAGGGGATGGGCACCGGGGAGCTGTTTTTT
>TRBV7-6|TRBJ2-2|TRBD2|.
CASSKSGGNTGELFF
TGTGCCAGCAGCAAAAGCGGGGGGAACACCGGGGAGCTGTTTTTT
>TRBV30|TRBJ2-1|TRBD1|once
CAWSGDRGYNEQFF
TGTGCCTGGAGTGGGGACAGGGGGTACAATGAGCAGTTCTTC
>TRBV28|TRBJ1-4|.|.
CASSSQSPRPNEKLFF
TGTGCCAGCAGTTCCCAATCCCCGAGGCCCAATGAAAAACTGTTTTTT
>TRBV5-4|TRBJ1-2|.|.
CASSLAGNIYGYTF
TGTGCCAGCAGCTTGGCAGGGAACATCTATGGCTACACCTTC
>TRBV7-9|TRBJ2-1|TRBD2|.
CASRMGGGNEQFF
TGTGCCAGCAGGATGGGGGGGGGCAATGAGCAGTTCTTC
>TRBV19|TRBJ1-1|.|.
CASSRRQTLSTEAFF
TGTGCCAGTAGTAGAAGACAGACATTGAGCACTGAAGCTTTCTTT
>TRBV7-6|TRBJ2-3|.|.
CASSSMDYLDTQYF
TGTGCCAGCAGCTCGATGGACTATCTTGATACGCAGTATTTT
>TRBV6-6|TRBJ2-3|.|few
CASKVQASTDTQYF
TGTGCCAGCAAGGTACAGGCAAGCACAGATACGCAGTATTTT
>TRBV7-2|TRBJ2-7|TRBD2|.
CASSLATSVLYEQYF
TGTGCCAGCAGCTTAGCGACTAGCGTCCTCTACGAGCAGTACTTC
>TRBV6-4|TRBJ2-1|TRBD2|.
CASSDLTSGQFF
TGTGCCAGCAGTGACTTAACTAGCGGGCAGTTCTTC